The 20 T cell receptor beta chains listed next were all sequenced from one sample in a study of T cell clonotyping in hematopoietic cell transplantation. The time point is: recipient sample about 28 days before transplant, after cytoreduction. The protocol was immunoSEQ multiplex PCR, while the TCRdb copy is restricted to in-frame clones and leaves out a portion. The sample includes around 27,000 clones, more than 70% of them seen just once. The starting material was peripheral blood mononuclear cells, obtained before stem cell transplant. The receptors were sampled from a man aged 45 to 65 with myelodysplastic syndrome. Some clones in this sample may be carry-over from other donors' samples.

V is TRBV6-5 and J is TRBJ2-1; D is undetermined. This CDR3 is built from 14 residues. Trimming left V 0 bases short and J 4 bases short, with 7 bases between. Germline V gives CDR1 MNHEY, CDR2 SVGAGI. Here the CDR3 DNA reads TGTGCCAGCAGTTACTCGAGTCTTTACAATGAGCAGTTCTTC. Translated, it gives CASSYSSLYNEQFF.

V gene TRBV30 combines with J gene TRBJ2-7; D is ambiguous. The CDR3 runs to 12 residues. Germline-derived CDR1 and CDR2 are GTSNPN and SVGIG (reference sequence). V was trimmed by 4 bases and J by 1 base, leaving 8 bases between them. CDR3 nucleotides: TGTGCCTGGAATGGGCCTTCCTACGAGCAGTACTTC. Protein product: CAWNGPSYEQYF.

CDR3 loop: CASSYSAGSNYEQYF. CDR3 bases: TGTGCCAGCAGTTACTCTGCCGGGTCCAACTACGAGCAGTACTTC. V is TRBV6-5 and J is TRBJ2-7; unclear D gene. Trimming removed 0 bases at V and 3 bases at J, with 12 bases between. Germline V gives CDR1 MNHEY, CDR2 SVGAGI. CDR3 length: 15 residues.

CDR3 nucleotide sequence: TGTGCCAGCAGCTTAGGGGGGAGCAACTATGGCTACACCTTC. It yields the protein CASSLGGSNYGYTF. The gene calls are TRBV7-2 and TRBJ1-2; tentative D call: TRBD1 (5 bases). The germline V and J ends were trimmed by 1 base and 2 bases, with 8 bases remaining between them. The CDR3 has 14 residues. Germline CDR1 is SGHTA and CDR2 is FQGNSA.

The chain employs TRBV6-1 and TRBJ1-5, with no clear D. Trimming removed 3 bases from V and 0 bases from J, with 12 bases in between. Looked up from germline, CDR1 is MNHNS and CDR2 is SASEGT. This CDR3 has 16 amino acids. The CDR3 region has the DNA TGTGCCAGCAGTGATCCGATCGCCTATAGCAATCAGCCCCAGCATTTT. It is translated as CASSDPIAYSNQPQHF.

The genes are TRBV30 and TRBJ1-1; 8 bases are shared with TRBD1. The junction had 10 bases not matched to a gene; V was cut back by 1 base and J by 9 bases. Per germline, CDR1 GTSNPN and CDR2 SVGIG (reference sequence). The CDR3 is 14 amino acids. CDR3 DNA sequence: TGTGCCTGGAGTGCCTCAAGGACAGGGATGAAAGCTTTCTTT. It codes for CAWSASRTGMKAFF.

Note on this clone: One end of the junction does not line up with germline, which may come from a read error. V usage is TRBV4-1 and J usage is TRBJ1-1; no definite D call. The germline V gene encodes CDR1 MGHRA and CDR2 YSYEKL. There are 11 residues in the CDR3. CDR3: CASSQDSDAFF. The CDR3 DNA reads TGCGCCAGCAGCCAAGATTCTGACGCTTTCTTT.

Turning to this clone: Other DNA sequences in the sample encode the same CDR3. The chain couples TRBV30 to TRBJ1-5, with D unresolved. The V and J ends lost 0 bases and 4 bases respectively, with 10 bases between them. CDR1 and CDR2 from the germline V gene are GTSNPN and SVGIG (reference sequence). CDR3 size: 14 residues. The CDR3 sequence is CAWSVRLGNQPQHF. CDR3 nucleotide sequence: TGTGCCTGGAGTGTAAGGTTAGGGAATCAGCCCCAGCATTTT.

In this sample, this clone turned up a few times. The CDR3 is CASSLGGNYGYTF. The DNA of the CDR3 is TGCGCCAGCAGCTTGGGAGGGAACTATGGCTACACCTTC. The chain uses TRBV5-1 and TRBJ1-2; no definite D call. Germline V gives CDR1 SGHRS, CDR2 YFSETQ. This CDR3 contains 13 residues. The V end was cut by 0 bases, the J end by 2 bases, with 5 bases between.

Worth noting for this clone: This may come from a read error, since a much larger clone is one base off. The V call is TRBV29-1, the J call TRBJ2-3; D is tentatively TRBD1 or TRBD2 (5 bases each). Germline loops: CDR1 SQVTM, CDR2 ANQGSEA. The CDR3 runs 14 residues. The germline V and J ends were trimmed by 8 bases and 2 bases, with 17 bases remaining between them. Written as DNA, the CDR3 is TGCAGCATCGAGGGACGGGGATACACAGATACGCAGTATTTT. Protein product: CSIEGRGYTDTQYF.

The rearrangement joins TRBV19 to TRBJ1-5; 12 bases are a match to TRBD1. The CDR3 length is 17 residues. Germline lookup yields CDR1 LNHDA and CDR2 SQIVND (reference sequence). The ends lost 4 bases at V and 6 bases at J; junction bases unmatched: 10. CDR3 region: CASSNPRDRGQGQPQHF. Written as DNA, the CDR3 is TGTGCCAGTAGTAACCCCCGGGACAGGGGGCAGGGTCAGCCCCAGCATTTT.

V gene TRBV28 combines with J gene TRBJ2-7; D perhaps matches TRBD2 (5 bases). The CDR3 is 14 residues long. Trimming took off 7 bases at V and 4 bases at J, with 17 bases between the two ends. CDR1 is MDHEN, CDR2 SYDVKM, per germline. CDR3 in DNA: TGTGCCAGCATCACCGCGGGTGCGAAATACGAGCAGTACTTC. Protein sequence: CASITAGAKYEQYF. The full variable domain, in which reference TRBV28 and TRBJ2-7 provide the parts outside the CDR3, is DVKVTQSSRYLVKRTGEKVFLECVQDMDHENMFWYRQDPGLGLRLIYFSYDVKMKEKGDIPEGYSVSREKKERFSLILESASTNQTSMYLCASITAGAKYEQYFGPGTRLTVT.

V usage is TRBV9 and J usage is TRBJ2-6; 7 nucleotides align to TRBD2. Germline CDR1 and CDR2: SGDLS and YYNGEE. This CDR3 contains 16 residues. The junction had 6 bases not matched to a gene; V was cut back by 4 bases and J by 2 bases. CDR3: CASSRGGDPGANVLTF. In nucleotides, the CDR3 is TGTGCCAGCAGCAGGGGAGGGGATCCTGGGGCCAACGTCCTGACTTTC.

The J gene is TRBJ2-1, the V gene TRBV6-6, with a possible D match to TRBD1 (6 bases). V lost 0 bases, J lost 6 bases, and 12 bases lay in between. Germline V CDR1 and CDR2: MNHNY, SVGAGI (reference sequence). The length of the CDR3 is 15 residues. CDR3 sequence: CASSYSGAASNEQFF. In DNA, the CDR3 is TGTGCCAGCAGTTACTCGGGGGCCGCGAGCAATGAGCAGTTCTTC.

This clone has only a few counts. The rearrangement links TRBV7-6 to TRBJ2-1, with a weak D call TRBD1 (6 bases). The CDR3 spans 15 residues. The germline gives CDR1 SGHVS, CDR2 FNYEAQ. Trimming pared 1 base from V and 4 bases from J, leaving 11 bases between. CDR3 bases: TGTGCCAGCAGCTTAGACAGGGTTGGGTACAATGAGCAGTTCTTC. Translating it yields CASSLDRVGYNEQFF. Using reference TRBV7-6 and TRBJ2-1 for the parts outside the CDR3, the full variable domain is GAGVSQSPRYKVTKRGQDVALRCDPISGHVSLYWYRQALGQGPEFLTYFNYEAQQDKSGLPNDRFSAERPEGSISTLTIQRTEQRDSAMYRCASSLDRVGYNEQFFGPGTRLTVL.

This clone was observed a single time. This chain links TRBV14 with TRBJ2-1; unclear D gene. The CDR3 loop spans 15 amino acids. V lost 0 bases and J 4 bases, leaving 10 bases between the germline ends. From germline, CDR1 is SGHDN and CDR2 FVKESK. The CDR3 sequence is CASSQDLQIYNEQFF. In nucleotides, the CDR3 is TGTGCCAGCAGCCAAGATCTCCAAATATACAATGAGCAGTTCTTC.

V gene TRBV6-1 combines with J gene TRBJ1-2; TRBD1 matches 7 bases. Looked up from germline, CDR1 is MNHNS and CDR2 is SASEGT. The CDR3 is 16 residues long. V dropped 2 bases and J dropped 6; count of bases not matched to a gene: 12. The CDR3 spells CASSERQGPGTDGYTF. The CDR3 DNA follows: TGTGCCAGCAGTGAACGGCAAGGACCCGGGACAGATGGCTACACCTTC.

V gene TRBV9 combines with J gene TRBJ2-7; D call uncertain. The CDR3 consists of 13 residues. The ends were cut back, 9 bases at V and 0 bases at J, with 13 bases in the middle. CDR1 and CDR2 from the germline V gene are SGDLS and YYNGEE. Here the CDR3 DNA reads TGTGCCACCGACGAACAGAGCTCCTACGAGCAGTACTTC. Residues: CATDEQSSYEQYF.

The rearrangement joins TRBV4-2 to TRBJ2-7; 7 bases agree with TRBD1. The CDR3 contains 14 residues. The trim removed 4 bases at V and 4 bases at J, leaving 7 bases unmatched. CDR1 LGHNA and CDR2 YNFKEQ come from the germline V gene. The CDR3 DNA follows: TGTGCCAGCAGCCCCGACAGGGTGGCGTACGAGCAGTACTTC. The encoded protein is CASSPDRVAYEQYF.

This rearrangement joins TRBV19 to TRBJ1-5; D is unclear. The CDR3 length is 17 residues. Germline V gene lookup returns CDR1 LNHDA and CDR2 SQIVND (reference sequence). Deletions cut 3 bases from V and 6 bases from J, with 21 bases between. The CDR3 region is CASSILGHKNTFQPQHF. The CDR3 region has the DNA TGTGCCAGTAGTATTCTAGGGCACAAAAACACATTTCAGCCCCAGCATTTT.